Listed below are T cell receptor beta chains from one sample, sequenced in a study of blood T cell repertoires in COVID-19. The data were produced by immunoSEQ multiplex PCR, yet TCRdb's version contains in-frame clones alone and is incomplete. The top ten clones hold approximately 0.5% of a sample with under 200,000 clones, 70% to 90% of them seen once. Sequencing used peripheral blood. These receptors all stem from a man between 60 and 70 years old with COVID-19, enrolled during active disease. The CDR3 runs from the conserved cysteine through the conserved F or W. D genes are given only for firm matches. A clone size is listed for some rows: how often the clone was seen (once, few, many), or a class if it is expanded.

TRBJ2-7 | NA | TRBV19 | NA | CASSQGNTPYEQYF
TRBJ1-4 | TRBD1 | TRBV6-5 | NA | CASSPGDRGGEKLFF
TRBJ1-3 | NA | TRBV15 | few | CATSRDHPGSGSGNTIYF
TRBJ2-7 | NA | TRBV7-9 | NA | CASSSVRGGEQYF
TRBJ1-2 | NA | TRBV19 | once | CAPVRVRAHNYGYTF
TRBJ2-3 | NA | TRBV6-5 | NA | CASRRQVTDTQYF
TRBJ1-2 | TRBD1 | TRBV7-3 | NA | CASSLTGQGLPTDGYTF
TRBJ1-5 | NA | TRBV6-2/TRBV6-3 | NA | CASSYVSSQPQHF
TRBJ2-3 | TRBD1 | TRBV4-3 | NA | CASRPGTGGDTQYF
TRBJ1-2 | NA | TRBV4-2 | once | CASSQDLSLPYGYTF
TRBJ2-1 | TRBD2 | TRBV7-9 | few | CASSRTSTYNEQFF
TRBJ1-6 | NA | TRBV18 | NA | CASSPIPGPGSPLHF
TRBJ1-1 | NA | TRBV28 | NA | CASSPPVLSGGGHYGTEAFF
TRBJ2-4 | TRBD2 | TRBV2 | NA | CASRAGTSGGETFKNIQYF
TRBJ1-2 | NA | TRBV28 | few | CASSLGSYGYTF
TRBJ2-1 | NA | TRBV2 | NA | CASSEDSHNEQFF
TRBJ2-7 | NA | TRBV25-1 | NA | CASSFTGTYEQYF
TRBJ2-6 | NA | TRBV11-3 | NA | CASSQGQNSGANVLTF
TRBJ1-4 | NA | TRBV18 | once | CASSPVSGTGEKLFF
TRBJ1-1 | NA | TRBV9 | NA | CASSVAGTQDTEAFF
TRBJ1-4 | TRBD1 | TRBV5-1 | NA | CASSVGQGNEKLFF
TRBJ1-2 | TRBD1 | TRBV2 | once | CASSGDRDGGYTF
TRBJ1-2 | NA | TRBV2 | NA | CASSEFQGGGYTF
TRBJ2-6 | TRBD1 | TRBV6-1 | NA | CASRNRGTGANVLTF
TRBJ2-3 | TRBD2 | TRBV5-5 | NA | CASTRGDAGWGTQYF
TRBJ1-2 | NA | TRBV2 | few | CASSSDTNYGYTF
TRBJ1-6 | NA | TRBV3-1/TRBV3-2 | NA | CASSRGGGIDSPLHF
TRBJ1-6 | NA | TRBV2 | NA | CASRASWNSPLHF
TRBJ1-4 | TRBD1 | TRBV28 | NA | CASSTGGLNEKLFF
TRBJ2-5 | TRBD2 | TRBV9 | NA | CASSDGTSGGYQETQYF
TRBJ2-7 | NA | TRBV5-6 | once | CASSPPWPGTAIHEQYF
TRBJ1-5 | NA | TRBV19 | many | CASSNLGNQPQHF
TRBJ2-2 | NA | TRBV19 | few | CASSRLVVQDTFTGELFF
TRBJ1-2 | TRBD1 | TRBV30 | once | CAWSKTGRNTF
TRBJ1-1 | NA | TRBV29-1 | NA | CSVVSPMNTEAFF
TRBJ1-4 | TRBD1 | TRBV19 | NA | CASSTRGPNEKLFF
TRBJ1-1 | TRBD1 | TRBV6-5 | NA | CASRETGSTEAFF
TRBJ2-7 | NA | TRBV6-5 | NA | CASRYPGHNEQYF
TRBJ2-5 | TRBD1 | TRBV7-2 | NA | CASSFDRGRETQYF
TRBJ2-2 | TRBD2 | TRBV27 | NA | CASSRLAGNTGELFF
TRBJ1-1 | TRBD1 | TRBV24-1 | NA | CATSDPNRGEAFF
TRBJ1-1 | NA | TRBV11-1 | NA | CASSPQEGGNTEAFF